What follows is one T cell receptor (beta chain) and its context. As yet, its antigen is unknown. This entry comes from a study of cytotoxic CD8 clonotypes in ibrutinib-treated CLL. Study at large: After median roughly 70 months, roughly 14 stayed in remission, some twelve progressed; responses around 25 partial, 2 complete. The sample average was approximately 250,000 productive templates and more than 90,000 productive rearrangements. Overall study results and limits: Increased clonality at ibrutinib response gave way to a return toward baseline at progression. Measured clonality at baseline was greater than in age-matched healthy donors and tracked with circulating CD8+ T-cell counts.

The CDR3 consists of 13 residues. V was shortened by 2 bases and J by 5 bases, with 9 bases between the two germline ends. Per the germline V gene, CDR1 is LNHNV and CDR2 is YYDKDF (reference sequence). TCRdb keeps only in-frame clones here, not all; method: immunoSEQ multiplex PCR. The sample has around 330,000 clones; roughly 67% are singletons. This sequence originates from a human donor with chronic lymphocytic leukemia. The chain employs TRBV15 and TRBJ2-5; possible D gene TRBD2, 5 bases. Sequencing used PBMCs, obtained after 36 months of ibrutinib treatment. The CDR3 loop reads CATSRPPGETQYF. CDR3 coding DNA: TGTGCCACCAGCAGACCCCCGGGGGAGACCCAGTACTTC.